Sequencing of this T cell receptor (beta chain) was carried out in a study of OX40 agonist ivuxolimab in advanced cancers. On the study more broadly: In this trial design, patients received ivuxolimab intravenously at 0.01 to 10 mg/kg every 2 weeks.

Assay: immunoSEQ multiplex PCR; the TCRdb copy retains only in-frame clones and omits some. Counted here are some 52,000 clones, 94% occurring once; the ten biggest clones make up approximately 12%. V gave up 2 bases and J gave up 3 bases; unmatched junction bases: 8. CDR1 is MNHEY, CDR2 SMNVEV, per germline (reference sequence). The CDR3 sequence is 18 residues long. Sample: CD4+ or CD8+ T cells sorted from blood, taken in a trial of the OX40 agonist ivuxolimab. This TCR was sampled from an adult with an advanced solid tumor such as melanoma, head and neck, liver or kidney cancer. This chain links TRBV27 with TRBJ2-1; 12 bases fit TRBD2. The DNA of the CDR3 is TGTGCCAGCAGTTTACGCATCGGACTAGCGGGATACTACAATGAGCAGTTCTTC. It translates to CASSLRIGLAGYYNEQFF.